Listed below are T cell receptor beta chains from one sample, sequenced in a study of blood T cell repertoires in COVID-19. TCRdb keeps only in-frame clones here, not all; method: immunoSEQ multiplex PCR. The sample carries approximately 82,000 clones, around four fifths recorded once. The sample comprised peripheral blood. The receptors derive from a woman in her sixties or seventies with active or convalescent COVID-19. Each CDR3 is given with its conserved first and last residue. Each record gives: V gene, J gene, D gene, clone size, CDR3 length, CDR3 protein, CDR3 DNA. The D gene is left open where the match is weak. Clone sizes are given selectively: once, few, many, or a class where the clone is expanded.

>TRBV5-3|TRBJ2-7|TRBD2|-|14
CARSLGLAKYEQYF
TGTGCCAGAAGCTTGGGACTAGCGAAGTACGAGCAGTACTTC
>TRBV19|TRBJ1-5|TRBD1|once|14
CASRNNRGRQPQHF
TGTGCCAGTAGGAATAACAGGGGACGTCAGCCCCAGCATTTT
>TRBV18|TRBJ2-5|-|-|13
CASSPGQIETQYF
TGTGCCAGCTCACCGGGGCAAATAGAGACCCAGTACTTC
>TRBV3-1/TRBV3-2|TRBJ2-1|-|-|12
CASSQGGPEQFF
TGTGCCAGCAGCCAAGGGGGCCCTGAGCAGTTCTTC
>TRBV24-1|TRBJ2-1|TRBD1|-|13
CATTGQGPGEQFF
TGTGCCACCACGGGACAGGGGCCTGGTGAGCAGTTCTTC
>TRBV7-2|TRBJ2-3|TRBD1|-|14
CASSTRQGADTQYF
TGTGCCAGCAGCACCCGACAGGGCGCAGATACGCAGTATTTT
>TRBV28|TRBJ1-1|-|-|12
CASSLGQTEAFF
TGTGCCAGCAGTCTAGGACAGACTGAAGCTTTCTTT
>TRBV6-5|TRBJ1-6|-|-|14
CASSLEGSRSPLHF
TGTGCCAGCAGCCTCGAAGGGAGCCGGTCACCCCTCCACTTT
>TRBV19|TRBJ1-1|-|-|13
CASKRGGDTEAFF
TGTGCCAGTAAGAGGGGAGGCGACACTGAAGCTTTCTTT
>TRBV11-2|TRBJ2-7|-|-|13
CASNLDSPYEQYF
TGTGCCAGCAATTTAGACAGTCCCTACGAGCAGTACTTC
>TRBV2|TRBJ2-4|TRBD2|-|15
CASSVTGGSKNIQYF
TGTGCCAGCAGTGTTACGGGGGGAAGCAAAAACATTCAGTACTTC
>TRBV19|TRBJ2-5|-|-|16
CASSIGDSLGAETQYF
TGTGCCAGTAGTATTGGGGACTCTCTCGGGGCGGAGACCCAGTACTTC
>TRBV6-2/TRBV6-3|TRBJ2-1|TRBD2|-|17
CASSYSRGTSAINEQFF
TGTGCCAGCAGTTACTCGAGGGGGACTAGCGCAATCAATGAGCAGTTCTTC
>TRBV3-1/TRBV3-2|TRBJ2-7|-|-|14
CASSQGSGRYEQYF
TGTGCCAGCAGCCAAGGTTCGGGTAGGTACGAGCAGTACTTC
>TRBV10-3|TRBJ2-1|TRBD2|-|17
CAISESGGAGSYNEQFF
TGTGCCATCAGTGAGAGCGGGGGGGCCGGCTCCTACAATGAGCAGTTCTTC
>TRBV2|TRBJ2-7|-|few|13
CASMGGGAYEQYF
TGTGCCAGCATGGGTGGAGGGGCCTACGAGCAGTACTTC
>TRBV21-1|TRBJ1-1|-|-|18
CASSKAQAPDRGDTEAFF
TGTGCCAGCAGCAAAGCGCAGGCCCCTGACAGGGGGGACACTGAAGCTTTCTTT
>TRBV19|TRBJ1-2|-|-|17
CASSILGVESGAYGYTF
TGTGCCAGTAGCATTTTAGGGGTCGAATCGGGCGCCTATGGCTACACCTTC
>TRBV5-5|TRBJ1-2|-|-|14
CASSLASGSDGYTF
TGTGCCAGCAGCTTGGCTTCAGGGTCCGATGGCTACACCTTC
>TRBV28|TRBJ1-2|TRBD1|-|16
CASLHSGTGGSYGYTF
TGTGCCAGCCTTCATTCCGGGACAGGGGGTTCCTATGGCTACACCTTC
>TRBV18|TRBJ2-5|TRBD1|-|14
CASSPTGGGETQYF
TGTGCCAGCTCCCCAACAGGGGGCGGGGAGACCCAGTACTTC
>TRBV10-2|TRBJ1-2|-|-|13
CASSETGLDGYTF
TGCGCCAGCAGTGAGACGGGGTTAGATGGCTACACCTTC
>TRBV10-2|TRBJ1-1|-|few|13
CASSHRENTEAFF
TGCGCCAGCAGTCACCGGGAGAACACTGAAGCTTTCTTT
>TRBV7-9|TRBJ1-2|-|once|14
CASSRAGDRRGYTF
TGTGCCAGCAGCCGAGCCGGGGATCGAAGGGGCTACACCTTC
>TRBV4-1|TRBJ2-5|TRBD2|once|15
CASSSRAGGLETQYF
TGCGCCAGCAGCTCCCGAGCGGGGGGGCTCGAGACCCAGTACTTC
>TRBV24-1|TRBJ1-1|-|few|14
CATEDTRGGTEAFF
TGTGCCACCGAGGACACAAGGGGGGGCACTGAAGCTTTCTTT
>TRBV2|TRBJ1-2|TRBD1|-|14
CASSPDRQGNGYTF
TGTGCCAGCAGTCCCGATAGACAGGGGAATGGCTACACCTTC
>TRBV5-6|TRBJ2-2|-|few|14
CASSLVGGTGELFF
TGTGCCAGCAGCTTGGTCGGCGGGACCGGGGAGCTGTTTTTT
>TRBV7-9|TRBJ2-1|-|-|14
CASSLVRQRSEQFF
TGTGCCAGCAGCTTAGTTAGGCAGCGTAGTGAGCAGTTCTTC
>TRBV14|TRBJ2-5|-|-|14
CASSLLGGSETQYF
TGTGCCAGCAGCCTCCTCGGGGGTTCGGAGACCCAGTACTTC
>TRBV29-1|TRBJ1-1|-|-|15
CSVDGRGERNTEAFF
TGCAGCGTTGATGGGCGGGGGGAAAGGAACACTGAAGCTTTCTTT
>TRBV6-5|TRBJ1-1|-|few|15
CASSYHGHVNTEAFF
TGTGCCAGCAGTTACCACGGACATGTGAACACTGAAGCTTTCTTT
>TRBV7-9|TRBJ1-2|-|-|14
CASSLLGARYGYTF
TGTGCCAGCAGCTTGCTGGGGGCTAGGTATGGCTACACCTTC
>TRBV2|TRBJ1-2|-|-|14
CASLQGLGGYGYTF
TGTGCCAGCCTTCAGGGATTGGGGGGCTATGGCTACACCTTC
>TRBV18|TRBJ2-6|-|few|16
CASSPPWAAGANVLTF
TGTGCCAGCTCACCACCTTGGGCAGCTGGGGCCAACGTCCTGACTTTC
>TRBV2|TRBJ2-1|TRBD2|once|14
CASTERGGLGEQFF
TGTGCCAGCACGGAGCGGGGGGGGTTAGGTGAGCAGTTCTTC
>TRBV19|TRBJ2-1|TRBD1|-|14
CASSIGDSYNEQFF
TGTGCCAGTAGTATTGGGGACAGCTACAATGAGCAGTTCTTC
>TRBV5-1|TRBJ2-5|TRBD2|-|15
CASGRLAGSEETQYF
TGCGCCAGCGGGCGACTAGCGGGGAGCGAAGAGACCCAGTACTTC
>TRBV7-6|TRBJ2-5|TRBD2|-|15
CASSSSGGKQETQYF
TGTGCCAGCAGCTCGAGCGGGGGGAAACAAGAGACCCAGTACTTC
>TRBV28|TRBJ2-3|-|-|13
CASRQGVPDTQYF
TGTGCCAGCAGACAGGGAGTGCCAGATACGCAGTATTTT